A single sample gave rise to the 21 T cell receptor beta chains below, sequenced in a study of cytomegalovirus exposure and HLA in healthy donors (dated by TCRdb to about 2017). Libraries were constructed by the immunoSEQ multiplex PCR assay. For the multiplex PCR, a mixture combining 60 forward primers for TCR Vbeta segments and 13 reverse primers for TCR Jbeta segments was used. TCRdb obtained this table from immuneACCESS and retained in-frame rearrangements with V and J assigned. These tables miss some clones; where compared with another copy, unresolved V genes account for less than half of the shortfall, and the remainder is unexplained. In all, the sample holds 85,000 to 100,000 clones, and 79% of those were seen once. About 3.1% of the sample goes to the ten largest clones. The sequenced sample consisted of PBMCs. The receptors were gathered from a male donor in good health and CMV-seropositive.

V and J are TRBV7-8 and TRBJ1-6; D perhaps matches TRBD1 (6 bases). Trimming took off 4 bases at V and 4 bases at J, with 11 bases between the two ends. Germline V gives CDR1 SGHVS, CDR2 FQNEAQ. This CDR3 is 15 amino acids long. This CDR3 reads CASSSTTGYNSPLHF. The CDR3, as DNA: TGTGCCAGCAGCTCCACTACAGGGTATAATTCACCCCTCCACTTT.

This chain joins TRBV2 and TRBJ2-7, with 14 positions matching TRBD2. The CDR3 extends over 15 amino acids. Trimming cost V 4 bases and J 3 bases; bases outside gene matches: 2. Germline V lookup: CDR1 SNHLY, CDR2 FYNNEI. CDR3 protein: CASSGTSGGYYEQYF. CDR3 nucleotide sequence: TGTGCCAGCAGTGGGACTAGCGGGGGGTACTACGAGCAGTACTTC. Combining the CDR3 with reference TRBV2 and TRBJ2-7 gives the whole variable domain EPEVTQTPSHQVTQMGQEVILRCVPISNHLYFYWYRQILGQKVEFLVSFYNNEISEKSEIFDDQFSVERPDGSNFTLKIRSTKLEDSAMYFCASSGTSGGYYEQYFGPGTRLTVT.

This clone was seen more than once but under ten times. The rearrangement links TRBV25-1 to TRBJ1-1; 9 bases fit TRBD1. The ends lost 10 bases at V and 4 bases at J; junction bases unmatched: 7. Germline V CDR1 and CDR2: MGHDK, SYGVNS. There are 13 residues in the CDR3. The CDR3: CATSGTGSTEAFF. The CDR3 DNA sequence: TGTGCCACCTCCGGGACAGGGTCCACTGAAGCTTTCTTT.

This clone was seen more than once but under ten times. V is TRBV4-1 and J is TRBJ1-1; 9 nucleotides match TRBD1. The germline V gene encodes CDR1 MGHRA and CDR2 YSYEKL. V lost 2 bases and J lost 2; bases outside the gene matches: 3. This CDR3 has 15 residues. This chain's CDR3 is CASSQTGGLNTEAFF. The CDR3 DNA reads TGCGCCAGCAGCCAAACAGGGGGCCTAAACACTGAAGCTTTCTTT.

This chain uses TRBV7-2 with TRBJ1-6; 7 bases align to TRBD1. J gave up 7 bases and V 7 bases, and 16 bases lay outside the gene matches. Germline-derived CDR1 and CDR2 are SGHTA and FQGNSA. The CDR3 is 17 amino acids. CDR3 nucleotide sequence: TGTGCCAGCAACCCAAAGATCGCAGGGGGTAACAATTCACCCCTCCACTTT. Protein product: CASNPKIAGGNNSPLHF.

V gene TRBV5-1 combines with J gene TRBJ2-7; TRBD2 matches at 7 bases. The CDR3 has 14 amino acids. Germline V lookup: CDR1 SGHRS, CDR2 YFSETQ. Trimming removed 1 base from V and 4 bases from J; junction bases left unmatched: 5. The CDR3 is CASSLSGGDYEQYF. DNA for the CDR3: TGCGCCAGCAGCTTGAGTGGGGGGGATTACGAGCAGTACTTC.

There are a few counts of this clone. This chain links TRBV27 with TRBJ2-7; 12 bases match TRBD2. The length of the CDR3 is 16 residues. J gave up 6 bases and V 3 bases, and 9 bases lay outside the gene matches. Germline CDR1 is MNHEY and CDR2 is SMNVEV (reference sequence). The CDR3 sequence: CASSFLSGLAGLEQYF. DNA for the CDR3: TGTGCCAGCAGTTTTCTCTCCGGACTAGCGGGGCTCGAGCAGTACTTC.

The chain links TRBV19 to TRBJ1-2, with 8 nucleotides matching TRBD1. With V trimmed by 5 bases and J by 5 bases, 7 bases remained unmatched. CDR1 LNHDA and CDR2 SQIVND come from the germline V gene (reference sequence). This CDR3 is built from 14 residues. CDR3: CASSSQGAWYGYTF. For the CDR3, the DNA is TGTGCCAGTAGTTCGCAGGGGGCATGGTATGGCTACACCTTC.

The rearrangement links TRBV6-6 to TRBJ1-6; a weak D match, TRBD1 (5 bases). Germline CDR1 is MNHNY and CDR2 is SVGAGI (reference sequence). This CDR3 is built from 14 residues. Trimming stripped 10 bases from V and 4 bases from J, with 14 bases between. The CDR3 DNA reads TGTGCCACCTGGGGCACCACATATAATTCACCCCTCCACTTT. It translates to CATWGTTYNSPLHF.

This sequence joins TRBV6-1 and TRBJ1-2; D is perhaps TRBD1 (6 bases). This CDR3 is 12 amino acids long. V dropped 7 bases and J dropped 5 bases, with 11 bases sitting between them. Germline CDR1 and CDR2: MNHNS and SASEGT. The CDR3 DNA follows: TGTGCCAGCATCGGACAGACGTATGGCTACACCTTC. It encodes CASIGQTYGYTF.

V gene TRBV6-6 combines with J gene TRBJ2-1; maybe TRBD1 (6 bases). Germline V lookup: CDR1 MNHNY, CDR2 SVGAGI (reference sequence). The CDR3 has 15 amino acids. Trimming removed 6 bases at V and 2 bases at J, with 14 bases between. CDR3 residues: CASSNREIAYNEQFF. DNA of the CDR3: TGTGCCAGCAGCAACAGGGAAATCGCCTACAATGAGCAGTTCTTC.

V usage is TRBV4-1 and J usage is TRBJ1-1; D might be TRBD1 (6 bases). V was pared by 2 bases and J by 4 bases, with 11 bases between. This CDR3 has 14 amino acids. CDR1 MGHRA and CDR2 YSYEKL come from the germline V gene. This CDR3 reads CASSQQTGSTEAFF. The CDR3 nucleotides read TGCGCCAGCAGCCAACAAACAGGGAGCACTGAAGCTTTCTTT.

V usage is TRBV5-1 and J usage is TRBJ2-1; 7 nucleotides match TRBD1. The trim removed 4 bases at V and 0 bases at J, leaving 4 bases unmatched. The V gene's germline CDR1 is SGHRS and CDR2 YFSETQ. The CDR3 spans 15 residues. The CDR3 here is CASSQDRVSYNEQFF. Written as DNA, the CDR3 is TGCGCCAGCAGCCAAGACAGGGTCTCCTACAATGAGCAGTTCTTC.

CDR3 amino acids: CASSLAGLGNSPLHF. CDR3 sequence (DNA): TGTGCCAGCAGCTTGGCAGGGCTCGGGAATTCACCCCTCCACTTT. The chain joins TRBV5-4 to TRBJ1-6; perhaps TRBD1 as D (5 bases). The CDR3 extends over 15 amino acids. Trimming removed 0 bases from V and 7 bases from J, with 11 bases in between. Germline CDR1 is SGHNT and CDR2 is YYREEE (reference sequence).

V usage is TRBV27 and J usage is TRBJ1-1; D is perhaps TRBD1 (6 bases). The length of the CDR3 is 14 residues. Between the trimmed V and J ends, which lost 3 bases and 4 bases, there was a span of 12 bases. Germline V gene data show CDR1 as MNHEY and CDR2 as SMNVEV (reference sequence). This CDR3 is CASSFQGPSTEAFF. As DNA, the CDR3 is TGTGCCAGCAGTTTCCAGGGGCCGTCCACTGAAGCTTTCTTT.

The chain couples TRBV27 to TRBJ1-1, with D unclear. This CDR3 comprises 12 residues. Germline lookup yields CDR1 MNHEY and CDR2 SMNVEV (reference sequence). With 6 bases removed from V and 9 bases from J, the gap between germline ends came to 14 bases. The CDR3, as DNA: TGTGCCAGCAGAGTTGGAGGGTCTCAAGCTTTCTTT. It translates to CASRVGGSQAFF.

The chain's CDR3 is CASSDPGGYTF. CDR3 coding DNA: TGTGCCAGCAGTGACCCAGGGGGCTACACCTTC. V usage is TRBV2 and J usage is TRBJ1-2; weak D call: TRBD1 (5 bases). Germline V gene data show CDR1 as SNHLY and CDR2 as FYNNEI. The CDR3 consists of 11 residues. V was pared by 3 bases and J by 8 bases, with 7 bases between.

The chain has TRBV4-1 and TRBJ2-1; D not certain. The length of the CDR3 is 13 residues. V lost 0 bases, J lost 3 bases, and 3 bases lay in between. CDR1 is MGHRA, CDR2 YSYEKL, per germline. The CDR3 DNA reads TGCGCCAGCAGCCAAGAGAGCTACAATGAGCAGTTCTTC. Translating gives CASSQESYNEQFF.

The chain combines TRBV6-1 with TRBJ1-5; 7 nucleotides align to TRBD1. This CDR3 has 15 residues. Germline CDR1 MNHNS, CDR2 SASEGT. The ends lost 5 bases at V and 1 base at J; junction bases unmatched: 5. CDR3: CASSTTGVSNQPQHF. The CDR3 DNA sequence: TGTGCCAGCAGTACTACAGGGGTAAGCAATCAGCCCCAGCATTTT.

The V and J genes are TRBV19 and TRBJ2-7; maybe TRBD1 (5 bases). This CDR3 region has 14 residues. The V end lost 5 bases, the J end lost 0 bases, and 11 bases lay between the germline ends. Germline V gene lookup returns CDR1 LNHDA and CDR2 SQIVND (reference sequence). CDR3 DNA: TGTGCCAGTAGTCCGAGACAGAGCTCCTACGAGCAGTACTTC. It encodes CASSPRQSSYEQYF.

The rearrangement joins TRBV4-1 to TRBJ2-6, with D possibly TRBD1 on 6 matching bases. Trimming stripped 1 base from V and 4 bases from J, with 8 bases between. The germline gives CDR1 MGHRA, CDR2 YSYEKL. This CDR3 has 15 residues. The CDR3 is CASSQGGQGANVLTF. The CDR3 DNA reads TGCGCCAGCAGCCAAGGTGGACAGGGGGCCAACGTCCTGACTTTC.